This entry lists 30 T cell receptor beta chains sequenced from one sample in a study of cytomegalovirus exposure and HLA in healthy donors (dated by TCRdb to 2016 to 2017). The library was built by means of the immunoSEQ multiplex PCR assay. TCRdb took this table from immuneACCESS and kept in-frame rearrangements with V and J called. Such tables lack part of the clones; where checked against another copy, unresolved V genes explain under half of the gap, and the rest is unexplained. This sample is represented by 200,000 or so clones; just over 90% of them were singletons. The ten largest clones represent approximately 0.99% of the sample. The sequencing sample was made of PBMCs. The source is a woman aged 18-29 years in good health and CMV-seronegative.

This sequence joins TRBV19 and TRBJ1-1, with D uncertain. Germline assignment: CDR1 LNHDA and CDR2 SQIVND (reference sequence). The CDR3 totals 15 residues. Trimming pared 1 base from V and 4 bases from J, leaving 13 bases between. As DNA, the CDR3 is TGTGCCAGTAGTATAGTATTAAATAGAGGCACTGAAGCTTTCTTT. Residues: CASSIVLNRGTEAFF. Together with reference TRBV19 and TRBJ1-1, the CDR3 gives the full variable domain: DGGITQSPKYLFRKEGQNVTLSCEQNLNHDAMYWYRQDPGQGLRLIYYSQIVNDFQKGDIAEGYSVSREKKESFPLTVTSAQKNPTAFYLCASSIVLNRGTEAFFGQGTRLTVV.

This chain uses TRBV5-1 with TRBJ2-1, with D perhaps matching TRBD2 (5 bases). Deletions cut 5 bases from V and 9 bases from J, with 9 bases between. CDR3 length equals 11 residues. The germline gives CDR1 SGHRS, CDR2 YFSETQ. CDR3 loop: CASREGVEQFF. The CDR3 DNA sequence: TGCGCCAGCAGAGAGGGCGTTGAGCAGTTCTTC.

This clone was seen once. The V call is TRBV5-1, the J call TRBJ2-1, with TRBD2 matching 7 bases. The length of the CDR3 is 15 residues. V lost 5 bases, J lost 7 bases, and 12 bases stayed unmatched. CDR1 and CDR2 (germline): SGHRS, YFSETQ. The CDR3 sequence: CASRDGRGSGNEQFF. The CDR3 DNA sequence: TGCGCCAGCAGGGACGGACGCGGGAGCGGTAATGAGCAGTTCTTC.

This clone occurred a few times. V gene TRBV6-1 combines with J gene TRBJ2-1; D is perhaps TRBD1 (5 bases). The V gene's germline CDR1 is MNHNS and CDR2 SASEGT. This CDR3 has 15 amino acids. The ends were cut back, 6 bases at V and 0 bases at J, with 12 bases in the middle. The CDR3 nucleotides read TGTGCCAGCAGGACTGACAGCCTCTCCTACAATGAGCAGTTCTTC. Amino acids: CASRTDSLSYNEQFF.

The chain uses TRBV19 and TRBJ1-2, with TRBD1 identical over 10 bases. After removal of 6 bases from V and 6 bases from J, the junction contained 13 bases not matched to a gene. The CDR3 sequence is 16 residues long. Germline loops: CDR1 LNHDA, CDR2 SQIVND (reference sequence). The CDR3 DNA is TGTGCCAGTAGACCCGGGGGACAGGGGTTCCTCGATGGCTACACCTTC. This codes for CASRPGGQGFLDGYTF.

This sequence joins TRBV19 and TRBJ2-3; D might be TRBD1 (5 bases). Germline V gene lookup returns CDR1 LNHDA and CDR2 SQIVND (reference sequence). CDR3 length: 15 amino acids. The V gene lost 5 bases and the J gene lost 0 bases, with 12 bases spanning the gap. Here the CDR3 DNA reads TGTGCCAGTAGTGACAGAGACACTAGCACAGATACGCAGTATTTT. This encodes CASSDRDTSTDTQYF.

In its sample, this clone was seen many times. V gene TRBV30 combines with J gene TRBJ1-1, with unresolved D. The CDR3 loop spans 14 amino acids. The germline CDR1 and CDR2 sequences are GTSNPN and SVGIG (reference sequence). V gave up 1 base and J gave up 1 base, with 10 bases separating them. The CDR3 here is CAWSGLTGNTEAFF. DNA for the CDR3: TGTGCCTGGAGTGGTCTCACCGGGAACACTGAAGCTTTCTTT.

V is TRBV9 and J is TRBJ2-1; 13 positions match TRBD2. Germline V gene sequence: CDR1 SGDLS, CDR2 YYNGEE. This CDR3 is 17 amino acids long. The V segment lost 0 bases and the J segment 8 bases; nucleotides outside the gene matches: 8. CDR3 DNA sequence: TGTGCCAGCAGCGTAGATCCCACACTAGCGGGAGGGGATGAGCAGTTCTTC. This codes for CASSVDPTLAGGDEQFF.

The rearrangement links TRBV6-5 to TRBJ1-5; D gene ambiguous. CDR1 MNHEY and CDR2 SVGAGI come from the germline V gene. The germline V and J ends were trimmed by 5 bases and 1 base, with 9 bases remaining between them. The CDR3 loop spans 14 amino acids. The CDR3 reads CASSNGASNQPQHF. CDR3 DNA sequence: TGTGCCAGCAGTAACGGAGCGAGCAATCAGCCCCAGCATTTT.

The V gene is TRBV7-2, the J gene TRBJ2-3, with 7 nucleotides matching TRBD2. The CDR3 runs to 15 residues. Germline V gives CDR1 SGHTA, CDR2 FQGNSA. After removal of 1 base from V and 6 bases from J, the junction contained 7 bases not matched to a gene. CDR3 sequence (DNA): TGTGCCAGCAGCTTAGTGGCGGGAGCAGGGGATACGCAGTATTTT. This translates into CASSLVAGAGDTQYF.

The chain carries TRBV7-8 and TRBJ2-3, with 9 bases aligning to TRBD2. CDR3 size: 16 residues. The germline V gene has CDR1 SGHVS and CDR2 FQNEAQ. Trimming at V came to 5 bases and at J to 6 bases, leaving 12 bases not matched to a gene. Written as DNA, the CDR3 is TGTGCCAGCAGCGCGAGACTAGCGGAAAACGGGGATACGCAGTATTTT. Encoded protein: CASSARLAENGDTQYF.

CDR3 DNA: TGTGCCAGCAGTCTAACGACAGTGATCCTCAATCAGCCCCAGCATTTT. It is translated as CASSLTTVILNQPQHF. The chain couples TRBV6-6 to TRBJ1-5, with a weak D call TRBD1 (5 bases). Germline assignment: CDR1 MNHNY and CDR2 SVGAGI (reference sequence). The ends were cut back, 5 bases at V and 3 bases at J, with 17 bases in the middle. The CDR3 is made up of 16 amino acids.

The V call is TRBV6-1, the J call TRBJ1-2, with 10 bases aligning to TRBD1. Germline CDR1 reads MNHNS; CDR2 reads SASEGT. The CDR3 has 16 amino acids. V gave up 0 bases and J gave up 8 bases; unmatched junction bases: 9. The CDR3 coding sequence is TGTGCCAGCAGTGAAGCCCCGCTGACAGGGGGCCGAGGCTACACCTTC. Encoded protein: CASSEAPLTGGRGYTF.

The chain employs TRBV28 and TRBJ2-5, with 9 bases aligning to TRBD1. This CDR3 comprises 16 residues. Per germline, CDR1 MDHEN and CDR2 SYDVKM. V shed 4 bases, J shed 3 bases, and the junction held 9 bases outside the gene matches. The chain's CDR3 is CASSSNDRGGKETQYF. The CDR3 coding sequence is TGTGCCAGCAGTTCGAACGACAGGGGGGGCAAAGAGACCCAGTACTTC. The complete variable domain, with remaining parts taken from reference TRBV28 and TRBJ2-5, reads DVKVTQSSRYLVKRTGEKVFLECVQDMDHENMFWYRQDPGLGLRLIYFSYDVKMKEKGDIPEGYSVSREKKERFSLILESASTNQTSMYLCASSSNDRGGKETQYFGPGTRLLVL.

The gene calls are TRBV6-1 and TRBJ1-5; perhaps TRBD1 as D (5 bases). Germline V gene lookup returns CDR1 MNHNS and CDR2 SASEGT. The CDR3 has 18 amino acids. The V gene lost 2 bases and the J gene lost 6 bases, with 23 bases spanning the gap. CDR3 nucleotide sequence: TGTGCCAGCAGTGAAATTCAAGTTTGGGGTGGAGGGACTCAGCCCCAGCATTTT. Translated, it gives CASSEIQVWGGGTQPQHF.

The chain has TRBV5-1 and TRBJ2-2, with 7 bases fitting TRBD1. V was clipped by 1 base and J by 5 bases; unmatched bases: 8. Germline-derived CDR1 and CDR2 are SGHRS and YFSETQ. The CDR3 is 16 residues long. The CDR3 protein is CASSLSRDSTTGELFF. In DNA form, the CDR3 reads TGCGCCAGCAGCTTGTCTCGGGACAGTACTACCGGGGAGCTGTTTTTT.

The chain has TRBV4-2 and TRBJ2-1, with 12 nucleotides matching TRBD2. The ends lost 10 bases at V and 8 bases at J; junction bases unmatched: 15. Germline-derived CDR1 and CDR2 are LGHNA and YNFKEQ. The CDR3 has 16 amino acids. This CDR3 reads CATSSGRGNGGDEQFF. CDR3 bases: TGTGCCACCTCTAGCGGGAGGGGGAATGGGGGCGATGAGCAGTTCTTC.

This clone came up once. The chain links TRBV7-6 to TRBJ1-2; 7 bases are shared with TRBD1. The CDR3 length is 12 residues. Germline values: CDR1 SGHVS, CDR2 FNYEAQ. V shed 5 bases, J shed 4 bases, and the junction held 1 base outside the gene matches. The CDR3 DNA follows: TGTGCCAGCAGCCGGGACAGCTATGGCTACACCTTC. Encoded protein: CASSRDSYGYTF.

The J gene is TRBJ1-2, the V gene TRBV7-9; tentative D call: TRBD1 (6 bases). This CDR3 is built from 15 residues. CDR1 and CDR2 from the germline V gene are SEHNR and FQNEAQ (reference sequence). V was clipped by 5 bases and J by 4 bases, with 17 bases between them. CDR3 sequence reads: CASSPRGGGGYGYTF. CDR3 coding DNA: TGTGCCAGCAGCCCCCGGGGCGGGGGCGGCTATGGCTACACCTTC.

The CDR3 region is CASSDSGRGRLIGELFF. CDR3 in DNA: TGTGCCAGCAGCGATAGCGGGAGGGGACGGTTGATCGGGGAGCTGTTTTTT. V gene TRBV7-6 combines with J gene TRBJ2-2; TRBD2 matches at 11 bases. The CDR3 loop spans 17 amino acids. The V segment lost 5 bases and the J segment 7 bases; nucleotides outside the gene matches: 12. Germline CDR1 SGHVS, CDR2 FNYEAQ.

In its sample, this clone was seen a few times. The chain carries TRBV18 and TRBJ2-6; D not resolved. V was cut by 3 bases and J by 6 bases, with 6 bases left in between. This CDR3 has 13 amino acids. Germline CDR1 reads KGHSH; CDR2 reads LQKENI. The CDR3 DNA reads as TGTGCCAGCTCACCCAGATCGGCCAACGTCCTGACTTTC. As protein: CASSPRSANVLTF.

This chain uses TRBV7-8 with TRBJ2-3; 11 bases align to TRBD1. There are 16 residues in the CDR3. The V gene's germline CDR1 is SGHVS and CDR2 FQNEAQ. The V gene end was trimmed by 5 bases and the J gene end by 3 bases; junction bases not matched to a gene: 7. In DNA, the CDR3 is TGTGCCAGCAGCCCATACCGGGACAGGGGGACAGATACGCAGTATTTT. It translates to CASSPYRDRGTDTQYF.

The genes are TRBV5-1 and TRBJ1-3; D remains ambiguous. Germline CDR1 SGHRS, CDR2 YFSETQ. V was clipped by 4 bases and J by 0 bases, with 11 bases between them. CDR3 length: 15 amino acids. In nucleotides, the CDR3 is TGCGCCAGCAGCCTCCGTGGAGACTCTGGAAACACCATATATTTT. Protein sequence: CASSLRGDSGNTIYF.

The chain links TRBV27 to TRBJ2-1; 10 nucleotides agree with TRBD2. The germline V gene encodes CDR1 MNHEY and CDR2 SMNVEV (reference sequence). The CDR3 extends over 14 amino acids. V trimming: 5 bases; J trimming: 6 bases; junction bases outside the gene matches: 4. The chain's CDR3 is CASSPSGSFNEQFF. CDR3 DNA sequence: TGTGCCAGCAGTCCTAGCGGGAGTTTCAATGAGCAGTTCTTC.

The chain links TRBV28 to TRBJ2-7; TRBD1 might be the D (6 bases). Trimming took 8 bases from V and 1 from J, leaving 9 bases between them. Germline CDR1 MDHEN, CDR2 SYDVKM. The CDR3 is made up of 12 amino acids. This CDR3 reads CASQGLSYEQYF. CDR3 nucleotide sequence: TGTGCCAGCCAGGGGTTGTCCTACGAGCAGTACTTC.

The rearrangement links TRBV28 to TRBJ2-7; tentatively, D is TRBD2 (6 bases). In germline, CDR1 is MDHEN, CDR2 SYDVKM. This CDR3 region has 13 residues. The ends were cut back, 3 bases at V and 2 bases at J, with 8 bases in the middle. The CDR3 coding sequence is TGTGCCAGCAGTTTGCGGGGCCCCTACGAGCAGTACTTC. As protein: CASSLRGPYEQYF.

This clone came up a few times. CDR3 DNA: TGTGCCTGGACCCGACAGGGGGACGAGCAGTACTTC. Its translation is CAWTRQGDEQYF. The V gene is TRBV30, the J gene TRBJ2-7; 9 bases line up with TRBD1. CDR1 is GTSNPN, CDR2 SVGIG, per germline (reference sequence). The CDR3 runs 12 residues. Losses at the gene ends were 4 bases for V and 5 bases for J; bases not matched to a gene: 3.

CDR3 DNA: TGTGCCAGCAGCTTTATGGGCAGAATTTCCGAGGAGACCCAGTACTTC. Protein: CASSFMGRISEETQYF. The chain links TRBV5-6 to TRBJ2-5; no clear D gene. Per germline, CDR1 SGHDT and CDR2 YYEEEE. The CDR3 is 16 residues long. Deletions cut 2 bases from V and 5 bases from J, with 19 bases between.

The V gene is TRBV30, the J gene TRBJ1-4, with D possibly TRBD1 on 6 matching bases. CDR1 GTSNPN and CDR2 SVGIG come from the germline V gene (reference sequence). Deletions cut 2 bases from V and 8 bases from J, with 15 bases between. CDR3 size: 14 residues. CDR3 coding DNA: TGTGCCTGGAGTCCGGGACACTTCACCGAAAAACTGTTTTTT. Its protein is CAWSPGHFTEKLFF.

CDR3: CASSFRPKSGETQYF. The CDR3 DNA is TGTGCCAGCAGCTTTCGCCCGAAATCAGGAGAGACCCAGTACTTC. V gene TRBV7-3 combines with J gene TRBJ2-5; D not certain. Trimming removed 3 bases from V and 4 bases from J, with 15 bases in between. The germline gives CDR1 SGHTA, CDR2 FQGTGA. The CDR3 length is 15 residues.